One and the same sample provided the 5 T cell receptor beta chains below, sequenced in a study of blood T cell repertoires in COVID-19 (dated by TCRdb to the early 2020s). Libraries were prepared through the immunoSEQ multiplex PCR assay. TCRdb provides this immuneACCESS table in a form limited to in-frame rearrangements. Some clones are lacking; in checked studies, under half of them reflect an unresolved V gene, and why the rest are absent is not known. The sample includes 250,000 to 350,000 clones, with 70% to 90% observed a single time. The biggest ten clones account for 8.5% to 12% of the sample. The specimen sequenced was PBMCs or T cells enriched from blood (not recorded which). Receptor source: a woman aged 18-29 years who had recovered from COVID-19.

The J gene is TRBJ1-5, the V gene TRBV30; D may be TRBD1 (5 bases). The length of the CDR3 is 13 residues. The V and J ends lost 3 bases and 3 bases respectively, with 9 bases between them. Germline V gene sequence: CDR1 GTSNPN, CDR2 SVGIG (reference sequence). The CDR3 here is CAWSKGPNQPQHF. DNA of the CDR3: TGTGCCTGGAGCAAGGGGCCCAATCAGCCCCAGCATTTT.

The chain has TRBV5-1 and TRBJ1-1; perhaps TRBD1 as D (5 bases). CDR3 size: 13 residues. Trimming removed 3 bases from V and 6 bases from J, with 12 bases in between. Germline V CDR1 and CDR2: SGHRS, YFSETQ. CDR3 residues: CASSYDSSAEAFF. In DNA, the CDR3 is TGCGCCAGCAGCTACGACAGTTCGGCTGAAGCTTTCTTT.

The CDR3 DNA sequence: TGTGCCAGCTCACCAAACCCCCTTGGAGGTGAAGCTTTCTTT. Translated: CASSPNPLGGEAFF. V and J are TRBV18 and TRBJ1-1; D remains unclear. The germline CDR1 and CDR2 sequences are KGHSH and LQKENI. This CDR3 spans 14 amino acids. With 2 bases removed from V and 7 bases from J, the gap between germline ends came to 14 bases.

V usage is TRBV28 and J usage is TRBJ1-1; the D is unclear. The CDR3 has 13 amino acids. Trimming cost V 4 bases and J 8 bases, with 14 bases left between them. In germline, CDR1 is MDHEN, CDR2 SYDVKM. The CDR3 protein is CASSSWSESEAFF. The CDR3 nucleotides are TGTGCCAGCAGTTCCTGGAGCGAGTCGGAAGCTTTCTTT. Based on the CDR3 plus reference TRBV28 and TRBJ1-1, the full variable domain is DVKVTQSSRYLVKRTGEKVFLECVQDMDHENMFWYRQDPGLGLRLIYFSYDVKMKEKGDIPEGYSVSREKKERFSLILESASTNQTSMYLCASSSWSESEAFFGQGTRLTVV.

This sequence joins TRBV7-9 and TRBJ2-7; TRBD1 agrees at 9 bases. V dropped 4 bases and J dropped 6; count of bases not matched to a gene: 1. The CDR3 contains 12 residues. The germline V gene has CDR1 SEHNR and CDR2 FQNEAQ (reference sequence). The CDR3 nucleotides are TGTGCCAGCAGCTCGGACAGGGGCGAGCAGTACTTC. Translating it yields CASSSDRGEQYF. The entire variable domain, with the rest obtained from reference TRBV7-9 and TRBJ2-7, is as follows: DTGVSQNPRHKITKRGQNVTFRCDPISEHNRLYWYRQTLGQGPEFLTYFQNEAQLEKSRLLSDRFSAERPKGSFSTLEIQRTEQGDSAMYLCASSSDRGEQYFGPGTRLTVT.